This T cell receptor beta chain emerged from a study of vaccination and CD4 T cells after COVID-19. Study-wide context: The post-COVID sampling time was a median about 100 days after diagnosis, ranging from 35 to 161.

The assay that was used to sequence DNA from cultured CD4+ T cells was the Oncomine TCR Beta short-read assay. Investigators obtained genomic DNA by extraction from cultured CD4+ T cells. TCRdb re-analysed the PCR reads in MiXCR, keeping a single row per CDR3 protein. The repertoire holds 15,000 to 25,000 distinct CDR3 sequences, with less than 60% as singletons. Treatment of the sample: roughly ten-day PBMC culture with coronavirus spike peptide pools or control peptides (ViraFEST assay). At both days 3 and 7, half the medium was replaced with fresh IL-2 medium. Germline assignment: CDR1 SGHNT and CDR2 YYREEE (reference sequence). The CDR3 is 13 amino acids. V was clipped by 4 bases and J by 1 base, with 8 bases between them. Remarks on this clonotype: Antigen: not known.

The TCR sequence derives from a human donor who had recovered from COVID-19. Sequencing used CD4+ T cells from blood, cultured in vitro, obtained after SARS-CoV-2 vaccination. The rearrangement uses TRBV5-4 and TRBJ1-1; weak D call: TRBD1 (5 bases). In nucleotides, the CDR3 is TGTGCCAGCAGCGAGGGACCGAACACTGAAGCTTTCTTT. Translation: CASSEGPNTEAFF.